The 3 T cell receptor beta chains in this list originate from one sample, sequenced in a study of T cell responses to AZD1222 COVID-19 vaccine. Method: immunoSEQ multiplex PCR; TCRdb's copy keeps in-frame clones and lacks some. The sample lists about 120,000 clones, around 87% seen once, with 8% to 13% in the top ten. Sample: peripheral blood, taken on day 0 of AZD1222 vaccination. The source is an adult in good health.

The chain is built from TRBV2 and TRBJ1-5; possibly TRBD1 for D (6 bases). CDR1 SNHLY and CDR2 FYNNEI come from the germline V gene. The CDR3 has 14 residues. With 4 bases removed from V and 4 bases from J, the gap between germline ends came to 11 bases. This CDR3 reads CASSVRGANQPQHF. The CDR3 region has the DNA TGTGCCAGCAGTGTCAGGGGAGCGAATCAGCCCCAGCATTTT. Supplemented by reference TRBV2 and TRBJ1-5, the full variable domain reads EPEVTQTPSHQVTQMGQEVILRCVPISNHLYFYWYRQILGQKVEFLVSFYNNEISEKSEIFDDQFSVERPDGSNFTLKIRSTKLEDSAMYFCASSVRGANQPQHFGDGTRLSIL.

This sequence joins TRBV7-2 and TRBJ2-2; a possible D gene is TRBD2 (5 bases). Germline V gene lookup returns CDR1 SGHTA and CDR2 FQGNSA. This CDR3 region has 15 residues. V dropped 3 bases and J dropped 4 bases, with 12 bases sitting between them. In DNA, the CDR3 is TGTGCCAGCAGCTTGGGTCCCGCGGGCACCGGGGAGCTGTTTTTT. Its protein is CASSLGPAGTGELFF.

On this clone itself: Germline is not matched at one junction end, which may reflect a read error. The chain combines TRBV27 with TRBJ2-1, with 9 nucleotides matching TRBD2. Germline CDR1 reads MNHEY; CDR2 reads SMNVEV (reference sequence). CDR3 length: 13 residues. This CDR3 reads CAGRAGGPSEQFF. CDR3 nucleotide sequence: TGTGCCGGCAGGGCGGGAGGGCCATCTGAGCAGTTCTTC.